The clone carrying this T cell receptor (beta chain) counts as medium-sized. Antigen: not known. The data originate from a study of OX40 agonist ivuxolimab in advanced cancers. Study overall: Patients' therapy was ivuxolimab, an antibody that acts as an agonist of OX40 (CD134). Notes on the study in general: Which antigen the expanded peripheral T cells recognized is unknown.

This CDR3 is built from 13 residues. J lost 8 bases, V lost 4 bases, and 2 bases had no gene match. The germline gives CDR1 LGHNA, CDR2 YNFKEQ. Measured with immunoSEQ multiplex PCR; TCRdb has only the in-frame clones, and not every one. Of about 15,000 clones in the sample, about 80% were seen once. Patients were ruled out by autoimmune disease history or systemic immunosuppression. This chain connects TRBV4-2 to TRBJ1-6, with 7 bases aligning to TRBD1. The clonotype comes from an adult with an advanced solid tumor such as melanoma, head and neck, liver or kidney cancer. Sequencing was performed on CD4+ or CD8+ T cells sorted from blood, taken in a trial of the OX40 agonist ivuxolimab. CDR3 nucleotides: TGTGCCAGCAGCCCGACAGGGTATTCACCCCTCCACTTT. Translating it yields CASSPTGYSPLHF.